The 20 T cell receptor beta chains below all came from one sample that was sequenced in a study of cytomegalovirus exposure and HLA in healthy donors. Researchers ran the PCR with 60 Vbeta and 13 Jbeta primers. The data were produced by immunoSEQ multiplex PCR, yet TCRdb's version contains in-frame clones alone and is incomplete. The sample has 85,000 to 90,000 clones; 85% are singletons. The sample taken for sequencing was PBMCs. Receptor source: a man aged 35-49 years in good health and CMV-seropositive.

This clone was observed a handful of times. The chain combines TRBV11-1 with TRBJ2-2, with a possible D match to TRBD2 (6 bases). This CDR3 has 13 amino acids. Trimming removed 5 bases from V and 4 bases from J, with 8 bases in between. In germline, CDR1 is SGHAT, CDR2 FQDESV (reference sequence). The CDR3 region is CASSREITGELFF. CDR3 nucleotides: TGTGCCAGCAGCCGGGAGATCACCGGGGAGCTGTTTTTT.

This chain uses TRBV10-1 with TRBJ2-5, with 8 bases that match TRBD2. CDR3 size: 18 residues. Per the germline V gene, CDR1 is WNHNN and CDR2 is SYGVQD (reference sequence). The J segment lost 1 base and the V segment lost 8 bases, leaving 18 bases of the junction unmatched. The DNA of the CDR3 is TGCGCCAGCCCGAGTTGGAGTCGGGAGGGCCCCCCCCAAGAGACCCAGTACTTC. Its protein is CASPSWSREGPPQETQYF.

The rearrangement links TRBV6-6 to TRBJ1-1; TRBD1 agrees at 9 bases. The trim removed 6 bases at V and 5 bases at J, leaving 7 bases unmatched. Looked up from germline, CDR1 is MNHNY and CDR2 is SVGAGI (reference sequence). This CDR3 region has 14 residues. CDR3 nucleotides: TGTGCCAGCAGACCTCGGGACAGGGATACTGAAGCTTTCTTT. Encoded protein: CASRPRDRDTEAFF.

Details on this clone: A junction end diverges from the germline sequence, so it may reflect a read error. This chain connects TRBV5-1 to TRBJ1-5; 8 bases are a match to TRBD1. Germline CDR1 reads SGHRS; CDR2 reads YFSETQ. This CDR3 is 15 amino acids long. This CDR3 is CASSLTGGSNQPRHF. CDR3 DNA sequence: TGCGCCAGCAGCTTAACAGGGGGAAGCAATCAGCCCCGGCATTTT.

CDR3 DNA sequence: TGTGCCAGCAGCCAAGATCCGGGACAGGGGTTTGTAGCGGGAGACCCGAACACCGGGGAGCTGTTTTTT. Protein sequence: CASSQDPGQGFVAGDPNTGELFF. The chain couples TRBV14 to TRBJ2-2; D perhaps matches TRBD1 (10 bases). Germline V CDR1 and CDR2: SGHDN, FVKESK. The CDR3 loop spans 23 amino acids. Trimming removed 0 bases at V and 0 bases at J, with 29 bases between.

The V call is TRBV30, the J call TRBJ1-6; D ambiguous. V was cut by 4 bases and J by 1 base, with 11 bases left in between. This CDR3 comprises 15 residues. CDR1 and CDR2 (germline): GTSNPN, SVGIG (reference sequence). CDR3 residues: CAWIQMGSYNSPLHF. For the CDR3, the DNA is TGTGCCTGGATACAGATGGGTTCCTATAATTCACCCCTCCACTTT.

The count of this clone is one. The genes are TRBV6-5 and TRBJ2-7; 7 nucleotides agree with TRBD1. V shed 5 bases and J 0 bases; nucleotides not matched to a gene: 7. Per germline, CDR1 MNHEY and CDR2 SVGAGI. This CDR3 is built from 15 residues. The CDR3 protein is CASSPGQSYSYEQYF. CDR3 nucleotide sequence: TGTGCCAGCAGTCCGGGACAGAGTTACTCCTACGAGCAGTACTTC.

The chain couples TRBV29-1 to TRBJ1-2; 7 bases map to TRBD1. The CDR3 covers 12 residues. The V gene end was trimmed by 4 bases and the J gene end by 4 bases; junction bases not matched to a gene: 3. CDR1 is SQVTM and CDR2 is ANQGSEA in the germline V gene. DNA for the CDR3: TGCAGCGTTGTCTCAGGGGGCTATGGCTACACCTTC. It specifies CSVVSGGYGYTF. The variable domain in full, completed from reference TRBV29-1 and TRBJ1-2, reads SAVISQKPSRDICQRGTSLTIQCQVDSQVTMMFWYRQQPGQSLTLIATANQGSEATYESGFVIDKFPISRPNLTFSTLTVSNMSPEDSSIYLCSVVSGGYGYTFGSGTRLTVV.

This clone showed up just once. V gene TRBV6-1 combines with J gene TRBJ2-1; the match to TRBD2 covers 12 bases. Germline CDR1 is MNHNS and CDR2 is SASEGT. V dropped 3 bases and J dropped 7; count of bases not matched to a gene: 10. This CDR3 comprises 17 residues. In DNA form, the CDR3 reads TGTGCCAGCAGTGAGGGGGCTAGCGGGAGGGCACTAAATGAGCAGTTCTTC. Translated, it gives CASSEGASGRALNEQFF.

The chain combines TRBV18 with TRBJ2-5; D may be TRBD2 (6 bases). The CDR3 has 14 residues. Trimming shortened V by 3 bases and J by 4 bases, and 12 bases separated the two germline ends. Germline V CDR1 and CDR2: KGHSH, LQKENI. CDR3 DNA: TGTGCCAGCTCACCGCGGGGATTAGGAGAGACCCAGTACTTC. The encoded protein is CASSPRGLGETQYF.

This clone showed up just once. This rearrangement joins TRBV19 to TRBJ1-2; TRBD1 aligns across 7 bases. There are 17 residues in the CDR3. Germline V gene sequence: CDR1 LNHDA, CDR2 SQIVND (reference sequence). Germline trimming cut 1 base from V and 0 bases from J; bases unmatched to any gene: 8. For the CDR3, the DNA is TGTGCCAGTAGTATAGGCGTAGGGACAGAAGCTAACTATGGCTACACCTTC. Translation: CASSIGVGTEANYGYTF.

Notes on this clone: Other DNA sequences in the sample encode the same CDR3. The CDR3 DNA reads as TGTGCCAGCAGCTTGCTAGCGGGGGGGACAGATACGCAGTATTTT. Protein product: CASSLLAGGTDTQYF. The genes are TRBV5-5 and TRBJ2-3; 12 bases are a match to TRBD2. This CDR3 is 15 amino acids long. V lost 1 base, J lost 3 bases, and 0 bases stayed unmatched. Germline lookup yields CDR1 SGHKS and CDR2 YYEKEE (reference sequence).

This rearrangement joins TRBV18 to TRBJ2-3, with TRBD1 identical over 11 bases. This CDR3 is 15 amino acids long. J gave up 6 bases and V 2 bases, and 4 bases lay outside the gene matches. Looked up from germline, CDR1 is KGHSH and CDR2 is LQKENI. CDR3 DNA: TGTGCCAGCTCACCAGGACAGGGGGCTAGGGATACGCAGTATTTT. Its translation is CASSPGQGARDTQYF.

The CDR3 is CASSLVTGSGYTF. The DNA of the CDR3 is TGCGCCAGCAGCTTGGTAACGGGGTCGGGCTACACCTTC. The chain carries TRBV5-1 and TRBJ1-2; no definite D call. The CDR3 length is 13 residues. V was clipped by 0 bases and J by 8 bases, with 11 bases between them. Germline V gene sequence: CDR1 SGHRS, CDR2 YFSETQ.

The chain is built from TRBV9 and TRBJ2-7, with a tentative D call TRBD1 (5 bases). Germline V gives CDR1 SGDLS, CDR2 YYNGEE. CDR3 size: 14 residues. The V end was cut by 2 bases, the J end by 6 bases, with 15 bases between. CDR3 bases: TGTGCCAGCAGCGTGGGCCCCCAGGGTTCCGAGCAGTACTTC. This codes for CASSVGPQGSEQYF. Combining the CDR3 with reference TRBV9 and TRBJ2-7 gives the whole variable domain DSGVTQTPKHLITATGQRVTLRCSPRSGDLSVYWYQQSLDQGLQFLIQYYNGEERAKGNILERFSAQQFPDLHSELNLSSLELGDSALYFCASSVGPQGSEQYFGPGTRLTVT.

Only a few counts were recorded for this clone. V gene TRBV9 combines with J gene TRBJ1-1, with 9 positions matching TRBD1. The length of the CDR3 is 15 residues. CDR1 and CDR2 from the germline V gene are SGDLS and YYNGEE. V shed 3 bases and J 4 bases; nucleotides not matched to a gene: 7. The CDR3 spells CASSEGGQGSTEAFF. CDR3 DNA: TGTGCCAGCAGCGAGGGGGGACAGGGTTCCACTGAAGCTTTCTTT.

The genes are TRBV19 and TRBJ2-2; 8 bases line up with TRBD1. Germline V lookup: CDR1 LNHDA, CDR2 SQIVND (reference sequence). This CDR3 comprises 13 residues. The J segment lost 6 bases and the V segment lost 9 bases, leaving 6 bases of the junction unmatched. CDR3 residues: CASRQGAAGELFF. In DNA, the CDR3 is TGTGCCAGCCGGCAGGGGGCGGCCGGGGAGCTGTTTTTT.

Here the CDR3 DNA reads TGTGCCAGCAGGGTACCCGGGGGGTCCTCCTACAATGAGCAGTTCTTC. Translation gives CASRVPGGSSYNEQFF. This chain joins TRBV28 and TRBJ2-1, with TRBD2 matching over 7 bases. The CDR3 extends over 16 amino acids. The junction had 8 bases not matched to a gene; V was cut back by 6 bases and J by 0 bases. Germline V gene sequence: CDR1 MDHEN, CDR2 SYDVKM.

As concerns this clone: The junction does not match germline at one end; this may be a read error. This chain links TRBV7-7 with TRBJ2-5; TRBD2 matches 12 bases. The CDR3 loop spans 18 amino acids. CDR1 SSHAT and CDR2 FNYEAQ come from the germline V gene (reference sequence). CDR3 in amino acids: CASSRLAGAPREKETQYF. CDR3 coding DNA: TGTGCTAGCAGTAGACTAGCGGGGGCCCCAAGGGAGAAAGAGACCCAGTACTTC.

The rearrangement joins TRBV2 to TRBJ2-2, with 10 bases that match TRBD2. V lost 6 bases and J lost 5; bases outside the gene matches: 3. CDR3 length equals 14 residues. Germline CDR1 SNHLY, CDR2 FYNNEI. The CDR3 DNA is TGTGCCAGCAGAGCGGGAGGGCGAACCGGGGAGCTGTTTTTT. Encoded protein: CASRAGGRTGELFF.